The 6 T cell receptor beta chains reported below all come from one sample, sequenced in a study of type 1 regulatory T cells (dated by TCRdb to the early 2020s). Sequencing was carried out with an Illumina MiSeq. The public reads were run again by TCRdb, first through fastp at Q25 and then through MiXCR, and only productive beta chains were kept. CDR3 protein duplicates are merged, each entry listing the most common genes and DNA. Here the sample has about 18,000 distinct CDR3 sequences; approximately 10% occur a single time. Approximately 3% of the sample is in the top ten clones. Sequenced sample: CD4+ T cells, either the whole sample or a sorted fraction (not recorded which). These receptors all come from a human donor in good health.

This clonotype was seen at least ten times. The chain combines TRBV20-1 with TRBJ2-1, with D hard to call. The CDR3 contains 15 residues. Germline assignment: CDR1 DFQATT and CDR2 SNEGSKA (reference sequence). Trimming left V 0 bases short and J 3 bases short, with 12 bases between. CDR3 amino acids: CSARDPAQLYNEQFF. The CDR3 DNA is TGCAGTGCTAGAGATCCGGCCCAACTCTACAATGAGCAGTTCTTC.

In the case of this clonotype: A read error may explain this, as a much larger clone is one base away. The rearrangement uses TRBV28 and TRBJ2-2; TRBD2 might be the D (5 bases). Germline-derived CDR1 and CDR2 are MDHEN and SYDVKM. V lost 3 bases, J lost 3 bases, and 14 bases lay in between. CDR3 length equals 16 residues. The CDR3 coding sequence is TGTGCCAGCAGTTTCTTCGGACCGAGGGACACCGGGGAGCTGTTTTTT. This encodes CASSFFGPRDTGELFF.

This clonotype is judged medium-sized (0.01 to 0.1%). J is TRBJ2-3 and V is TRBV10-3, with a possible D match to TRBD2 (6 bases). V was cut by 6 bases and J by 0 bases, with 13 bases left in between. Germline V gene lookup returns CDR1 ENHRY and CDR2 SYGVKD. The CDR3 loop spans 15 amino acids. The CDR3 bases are TGTGCCATCAGGAGCGGGCGCTCTAGCACAGATACGCAGTATTTT. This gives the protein CAIRSGRSSTDTQYF.

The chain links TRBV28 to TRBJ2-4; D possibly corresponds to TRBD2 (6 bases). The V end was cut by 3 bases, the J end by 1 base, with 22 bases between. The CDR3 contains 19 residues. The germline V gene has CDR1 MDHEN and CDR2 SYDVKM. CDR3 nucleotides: TGTGCCAGCAGTTTGTTCTATAGGGCGGGATCGGGGGCCAAAAACATTCAGTACTTC. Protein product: CASSLFYRAGSGAKNIQYF.

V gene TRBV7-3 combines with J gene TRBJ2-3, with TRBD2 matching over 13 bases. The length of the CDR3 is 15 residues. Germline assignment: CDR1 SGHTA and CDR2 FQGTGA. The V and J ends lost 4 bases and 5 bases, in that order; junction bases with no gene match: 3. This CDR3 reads CASSSRLAGGDTQYF. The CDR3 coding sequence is TGTGCCAGCAGCTCGAGACTAGCGGGAGGAGATACGCAGTATTTT.

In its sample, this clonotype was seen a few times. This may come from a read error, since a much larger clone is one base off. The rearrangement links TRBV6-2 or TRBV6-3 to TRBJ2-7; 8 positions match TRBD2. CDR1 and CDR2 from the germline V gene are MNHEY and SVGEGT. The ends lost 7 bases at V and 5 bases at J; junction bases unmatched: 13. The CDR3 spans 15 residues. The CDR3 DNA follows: TGTGCCAGCACCGACCGGGGTAGCGGGGCCCACGAGCAGTACTTC. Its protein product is CASTDRGSGAHEQYF.